This TCR beta chain was retrieved from a study of Graves' ophthalmopathy and Graves' hyperthyroidism. The authors amplified TCR beta CDR3 regions from RNA transcripts. A first-round RT-PCR used HTBI primers, followed by a second-round multiplex PCR. TCRdb fed the multiplex PCR reads into MiXCR, producing one record per CDR3 protein. The profile covers around 1.1 million distinct CDR3 sequences, with 35% to 45% appearing a single time and roughly 10% taken by the ten largest. This CDR3 has 13 residues. Trimming removed 5 bases from V and 3 bases from J, with 11 bases in between. The germline CDR1 and CDR2 sequences are SNHLY and FYNNEI. Pregnant or lactating patients and those with other autoimmune diseases or uncontrolled infections were excluded.

The source material was peripheral blood or thyroid tissue (not recorded which). The receptor comes from an adult man with Graves' hyperthyroidism. The chain is built from TRBV2 and TRBJ2-7; D unresolved. The CDR3 protein is CASSHGHNYEQYF. For the CDR3, the DNA is TGTGCCAGCAGTCACGGGCATAACTACGAGCAGTACTTC.